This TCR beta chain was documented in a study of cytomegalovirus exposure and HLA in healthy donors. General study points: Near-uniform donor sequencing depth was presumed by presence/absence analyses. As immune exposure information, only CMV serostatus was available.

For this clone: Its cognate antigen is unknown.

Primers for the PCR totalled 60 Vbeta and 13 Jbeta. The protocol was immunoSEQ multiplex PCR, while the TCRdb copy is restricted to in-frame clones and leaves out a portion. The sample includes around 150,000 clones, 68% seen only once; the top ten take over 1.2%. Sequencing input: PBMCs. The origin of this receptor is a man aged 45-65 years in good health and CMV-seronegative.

Here the CDR3 DNA reads TGTGCCAGCAGTTACTCGGGGGCCCGCAATTCACCCCTCCACTTT. This gives the protein CASSYSGARNSPLHF. J is TRBJ1-6 and V is TRBV6-5; perhaps TRBD1 as D (6 bases). The CDR3 consists of 15 residues. With 0 bases removed from V and 7 bases from J, the gap between germline ends came to 10 bases. Germline values: CDR1 MNHEY, CDR2 SVGAGI.